A selection of T cell receptor beta chains follows, all from one sample in a study of T cell repertoires in cytomegalovirus infection. For these TCRs, the target antigens are not known. TCRdb analysed the reads with MiXCR anew, one entry per CDR3 protein. This sample has about 140,000 distinct CDR3 sequences, with over 30% found just once. Sequences were derived from CD8+ T cells from cultured PBMCs, sampled from culture after CMV antigen stimulation. The receptors derive from a human donor in good health (CMV status not recorded). Some clones in this sample may be carry-over from other donors' samples. The CDR3 runs from the conserved cysteine through the conserved F or W. Fields, in order: clone size, D gene, V gene, J gene, CDR3 protein, CDR3 DNA. The D gene is left open where the match is weak. Clone sizes are given selectively: once, few, many, or a class where the clone is expanded.

clone_size: few; d_call: TRBD1; v_call: TRBV15; j_call: TRBJ1-1; cdr3_aa: CATSRTKGADTEAFF; cdr3_nt: TGTGCCACCAGCAGGACCAAGGGGGCGGACACTGAAGCTTTCTTT
clone_size: -; d_call: TRBD2; v_call: TRBV7-6; j_call: TRBJ2-7; cdr3_aa: CASSGGLAGYEQYF; cdr3_nt: TGTGCCAGCAGCGGTGGACTAGCGGGCTACGAGCAGTACTTC
clone_size: -; d_call: -; v_call: TRBV28; j_call: TRBJ2-6; cdr3_aa: CASSPPSDAGPNVLTF; cdr3_nt: TGTGCCAGCAGTCCCCCGTCGGACGCTGGTCCCAACGTCCTGACTTTC
clone_size: few; d_call: -; v_call: TRBV7-9; j_call: TRBJ1-2; cdr3_aa: CASSSQGKGGYTF; cdr3_nt: TGTGCCAGCAGCTCCCAGGGGAAGGGTGGCTACACCTTC
clone_size: -; d_call: -; v_call: TRBV9; j_call: TRBJ1-5; cdr3_aa: CASSVAMGQPQHF; cdr3_nt: TGTGCCAGCAGCGTAGCGATGGGTCAGCCCCAGCATTTT
clone_size: -; d_call: TRBD1; v_call: TRBV27; j_call: TRBJ2-7; cdr3_aa: CASSLGQGVLSYEQYF; cdr3_nt: TGTGCCAGCAGTTTAGGACAGGGGGTGCTTTCCTACGAGCAGTACTTC
clone_size: -; d_call: -; v_call: TRBV6-2/TRBV6-3; j_call: TRBJ2-7; cdr3_aa: CASSPGHPRTYEQYF; cdr3_nt: TGTGCCAGCAGTCCGGGACACCCAAGGACCTACGAGCAGTACTTC
clone_size: few; d_call: TRBD1; v_call: TRBV6-6; j_call: TRBJ1-1; cdr3_aa: CASSYPTGSVMNTEAFF; cdr3_nt: TGTGCCAGCAGTTACCCGACAGGGTCCGTTATGAACACTGAAGCTTTCTTT
clone_size: many; d_call: TRBD1; v_call: TRBV5-1; j_call: TRBJ1-2; cdr3_aa: CASSPEGGQGESGYTF; cdr3_nt: TGCGCCAGCAGCCCCGAGGGGGGACAGGGGGAAAGTGGCTACACCTTC
clone_size: -; d_call: TRBD2; v_call: TRBV20-1; j_call: TRBJ2-1; cdr3_aa: CSARGAGGYNEQFF; cdr3_nt: TGCAGTGCTAGAGGAGCGGGGGGGTACAATGAGCAGTTCTTC
clone_size: -; d_call: -; v_call: TRBV27; j_call: TRBJ2-1; cdr3_aa: CASSLRRGYEQFF; cdr3_nt: TGTGCCAGCAGTCTCCGGAGGGGTTATGAGCAGTTCTTC
clone_size: -; d_call: -; v_call: TRBV29-1; j_call: TRBJ2-1; cdr3_aa: CSVVGFYNEQFF; cdr3_nt: TGCAGCGTTGTAGGGTTCTACAATGAGCAGTTCTTC
clone_size: -; d_call: -; v_call: TRBV4-1; j_call: TRBJ1-2; cdr3_aa: CASSQEQGDYTF; cdr3_nt: TGCGCCAGCAGCCAGGAACAGGGAGACTACACCTTC
clone_size: many; d_call: -; v_call: TRBV7-2; j_call: TRBJ2-1; cdr3_aa: CASSLPNYNEQFF; cdr3_nt: TGTGCCAGCAGCTTACCCAACTACAATGAGCAGTTCTTC
clone_size: -; d_call: -; v_call: TRBV19; j_call: TRBJ1-1; cdr3_aa: CASSTGNTEAFF; cdr3_nt: TGTGCCAGTTCGACAGGAAACACTGAAGCTTTCTTT
clone_size: -; d_call: -; v_call: TRBV12-3/TRBV12-4; j_call: TRBJ2-1; cdr3_aa: CASSFRANNEQFF; cdr3_nt: TGTGCCAGCAGTTTTCGGGCCAACAATGAGCAGTTCTTC
clone_size: few; d_call: TRBD1; v_call: TRBV20-1; j_call: TRBJ2-7; cdr3_aa: CSARGGVGGIWYEQYF; cdr3_nt: TGCAGTGCTAGGGGCGGTGTAGGGGGCATATGGTACGAGCAGTACTTC
clone_size: few; d_call: TRBD2; v_call: TRBV27; j_call: TRBJ2-7; cdr3_aa: CASSYSGGDYEQYF; cdr3_nt: TGTGCCAGCAGTTACAGCGGGGGGGACTACGAGCAGTACTTC
clone_size: -; d_call: -; v_call: TRBV28; j_call: TRBJ2-5; cdr3_aa: CASSFDGGAQETQYF; cdr3_nt: TGTGCCAGCAGTTTTGATGGGGGCGCACAGGAGACCCAGTACTTC
clone_size: few; d_call: TRBD2; v_call: TRBV2; j_call: TRBJ2-1; cdr3_aa: CASSEALAGTYNEQFF; cdr3_nt: TGTGCCAGCAGTGAAGCCCTAGCGGGGACCTACAATGAGCAGTTCTTC
clone_size: many; d_call: -; v_call: TRBV10-3; j_call: TRBJ1-5; cdr3_aa: CAISESTADVSNQPQHF; cdr3_nt: TGTGCCATCAGTGAGTCGACGGCAGACGTTAGCAATCAGCCCCAGCATTTT
clone_size: -; d_call: -; v_call: TRBV4-1; j_call: TRBJ2-7; cdr3_aa: CASSQGLGSRYEQYF; cdr3_nt: TGCGCCAGCAGCCAAGGCCTCGGGAGTCGGTACGAGCAGTACTTC
clone_size: few; d_call: -; v_call: TRBV4-1; j_call: TRBJ1-5; cdr3_aa: CASSQAYRDSNQPQHF; cdr3_nt: TGCGCCAGCAGCCAAGCCTACCGGGACAGCAATCAGCCCCAGCATTTT
clone_size: -; d_call: TRBD1; v_call: TRBV7-9; j_call: TRBJ1-2; cdr3_aa: CASTSEKDRGANYGYTF; cdr3_nt: TGTGCCAGCACCTCCGAAAAAGACAGGGGAGCTAACTATGGCTACACCTTC
clone_size: many; d_call: TRBD1; v_call: TRBV5-1; j_call: TRBJ2-1; cdr3_aa: CASSPDRLYNEQFF; cdr3_nt: TGCGCCAGCAGCCCGGACAGGTTATACAATGAGCAGTTCTTC
clone_size: -; d_call: TRBD2; v_call: TRBV19; j_call: TRBJ2-7; cdr3_aa: CASSILAGGTYEQYF; cdr3_nt: TGTGCCAGTAGTATACTAGCGGGGGGCACCTACGAGCAGTACTTC
clone_size: -; d_call: -; v_call: TRBV19; j_call: TRBJ2-1; cdr3_aa: CATSPGTIRTEQFF; cdr3_nt: TGTGCCACCTCCCCCGGGACAATCCGTACTGAGCAGTTCTTC
clone_size: -; d_call: -; v_call: TRBV2; j_call: TRBJ2-1; cdr3_aa: CASSEMYEAGEFF; cdr3_nt: TGTGCCAGCAGTGAAATGTATGAGGCAGGGGAGTTCTTC
clone_size: -; d_call: TRBD1; v_call: TRBV24-1; j_call: TRBJ2-3; cdr3_aa: CATSEVGRGSPDTQYF; cdr3_nt: TGTGCCACCAGTGAGGTGGGCAGGGGGAGCCCAGATACGCAGTATTTT
clone_size: -; d_call: -; v_call: TRBV20-1; j_call: TRBJ1-1; cdr3_aa: CSAIDGLNTEAFF; cdr3_nt: TGCAGTGCTATCGATGGCTTGAACACTGAAGCTTTCTTT
clone_size: -; d_call: TRBD1; v_call: TRBV27; j_call: TRBJ2-3; cdr3_aa: CASSLSGQGITDTQYF; cdr3_nt: TGTGCCAGCAGTTTGTCAGGACAGGGGATAACAGATACGCAGTATTTT